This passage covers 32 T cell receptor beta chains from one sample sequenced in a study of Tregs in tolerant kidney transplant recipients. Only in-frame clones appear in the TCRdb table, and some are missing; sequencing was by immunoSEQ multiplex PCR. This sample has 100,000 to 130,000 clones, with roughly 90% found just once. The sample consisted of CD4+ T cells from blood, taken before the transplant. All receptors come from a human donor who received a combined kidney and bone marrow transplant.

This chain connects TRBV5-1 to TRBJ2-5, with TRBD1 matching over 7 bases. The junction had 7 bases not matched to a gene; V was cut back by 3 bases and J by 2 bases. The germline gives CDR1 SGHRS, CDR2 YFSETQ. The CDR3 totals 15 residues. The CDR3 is CASSSAQGRQETQYF. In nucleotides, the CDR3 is TGCGCCAGCAGCTCCGCACAGGGGCGACAAGAGACCCAGTACTTC.

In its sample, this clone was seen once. The CDR3 sequence: CASSPRFVDYGYTF. The CDR3 DNA reads as TGTGCCAGCAGCCCCCGGTTTGTGGACTATGGCTACACCTTC. This chain connects TRBV5-8 to TRBJ1-2; D is uncertain. CDR3 length: 14 residues. Trimming took off 4 bases at V and 3 bases at J, with 13 bases between the two ends. Per the germline V gene, CDR1 is SGHTS and CDR2 is YDEGEE.

CDR3 protein: CASSPRDRGNTEAFF. Written as DNA, the CDR3 is TGTGCCAGCAGCCCCCGGGACAGGGGTAACACTGAAGCTTTCTTT. This rearrangement joins TRBV5-8 to TRBJ1-1; TRBD1 matches 10 bases. The germline V gene encodes CDR1 SGHTS and CDR2 YDEGEE. CDR3 length: 15 amino acids. With 4 bases clipped from V and 2 bases from J, the junction kept 5 bases outside the gene matches. Looking up the rest from reference TRBV5-8 and TRBJ1-1 gives the full variable domain: EAGVTQSPTHLIKTRGQQATLRCSPISGHTSVYWYQQALGLGLQFLLWYDEGEERNRGNFPPRFSGRQFPNYSSELNVNALELEDSALYLCASSPRDRGNTEAFFGQGTRLTVV.

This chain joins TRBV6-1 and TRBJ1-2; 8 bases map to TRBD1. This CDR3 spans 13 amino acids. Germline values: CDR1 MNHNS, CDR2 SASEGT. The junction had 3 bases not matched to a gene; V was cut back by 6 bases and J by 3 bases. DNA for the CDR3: TGTGCCAGCAGGTTACAGGGGGACTATGGCTACACCTTC. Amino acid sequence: CASRLQGDYGYTF.

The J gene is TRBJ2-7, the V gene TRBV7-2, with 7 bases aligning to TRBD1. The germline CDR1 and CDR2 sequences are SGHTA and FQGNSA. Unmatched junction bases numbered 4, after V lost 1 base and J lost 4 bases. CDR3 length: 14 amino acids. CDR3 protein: CASSLGRGTYEQYF. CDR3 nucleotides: TGTGCCAGCAGCTTAGGCAGGGGGACGTACGAGCAGTACTTC.

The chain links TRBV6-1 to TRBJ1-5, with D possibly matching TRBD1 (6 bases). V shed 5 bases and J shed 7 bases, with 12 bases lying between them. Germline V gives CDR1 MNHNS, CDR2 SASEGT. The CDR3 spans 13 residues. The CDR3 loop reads CASSTGGLQPQHF. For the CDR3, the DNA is TGTGCCAGCAGTACGGGGGGGCTGCAGCCCCAGCATTTT.

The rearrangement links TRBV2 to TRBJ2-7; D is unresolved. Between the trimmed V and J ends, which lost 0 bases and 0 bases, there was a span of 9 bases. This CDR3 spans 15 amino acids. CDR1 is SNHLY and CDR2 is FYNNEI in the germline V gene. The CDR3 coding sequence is TGTGCCAGCAGTGAAGCGTGGCCAGGCTCCTACGAGCAGTACTTC. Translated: CASSEAWPGSYEQYF.

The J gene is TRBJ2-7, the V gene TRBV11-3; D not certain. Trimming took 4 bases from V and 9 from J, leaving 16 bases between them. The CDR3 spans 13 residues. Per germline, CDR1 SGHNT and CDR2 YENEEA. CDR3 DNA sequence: TGTGCCAGCAGCTCACACCAGACTGCTAGGCAGTACTTC. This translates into CASSSHQTARQYF.

CDR3 bases: TGCGCCAGCAGCTCAGTTTACAGCACAGATACGCAGTATTTT. Its translation is CASSSVYSTDTQYF. The chain combines TRBV5-1 with TRBJ2-3; no clear D. The germline V gene has CDR1 SGHRS and CDR2 YFSETQ. The CDR3 length is 14 residues. V lost 3 bases and J lost 0, with 8 bases in between.

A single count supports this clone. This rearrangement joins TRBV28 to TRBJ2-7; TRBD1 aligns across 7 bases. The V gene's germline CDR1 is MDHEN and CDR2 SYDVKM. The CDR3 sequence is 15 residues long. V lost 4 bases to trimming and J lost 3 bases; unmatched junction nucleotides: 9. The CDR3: CASSSGQVSDYEQYF. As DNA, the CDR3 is TGTGCCAGCAGTTCCGGACAGGTTAGTGACTACGAGCAGTACTTC.

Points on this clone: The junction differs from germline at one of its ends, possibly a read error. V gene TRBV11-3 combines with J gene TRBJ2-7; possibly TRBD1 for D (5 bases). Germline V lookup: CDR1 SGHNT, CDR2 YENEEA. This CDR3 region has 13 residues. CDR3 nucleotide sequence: TGTGCCAGCAGCTTACCGCGTAAAGCCCTGGGGCCCTTC. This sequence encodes CASSLPRKALGPF.

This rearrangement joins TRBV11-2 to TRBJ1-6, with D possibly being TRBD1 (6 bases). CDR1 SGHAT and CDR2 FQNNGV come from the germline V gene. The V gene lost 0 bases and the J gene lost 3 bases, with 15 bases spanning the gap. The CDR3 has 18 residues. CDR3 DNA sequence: TGTGCCAGCAGCTTAGATGTAACAGGGCGTTACTATAATTCACCCCTCCACTTT. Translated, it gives CASSLDVTGRYYNSPLHF.

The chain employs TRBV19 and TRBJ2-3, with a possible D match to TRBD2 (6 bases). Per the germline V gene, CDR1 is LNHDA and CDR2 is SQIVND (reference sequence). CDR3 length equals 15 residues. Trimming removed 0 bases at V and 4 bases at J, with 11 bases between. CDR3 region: CASSIDSGAPDTQYF. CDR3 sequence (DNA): TGTGCCAGTAGTATAGATTCGGGAGCTCCAGATACGCAGTATTTT.

CDR3 in amino acids: CASTINKQGRQPQHF. CDR3 DNA sequence: TGTGCCAGCACGATCAATAAACAGGGTCGTCAGCCCCAGCATTTT. V usage is TRBV13 and J usage is TRBJ1-5; tentatively, D is TRBD1 (6 bases). From germline, CDR1 is PRHDT and CDR2 FYEKMQ (reference sequence). CDR3 length: 15 amino acids. With 7 bases removed from V and 6 bases from J, the gap between germline ends came to 19 bases.

CDR3 DNA sequence: TGTGCCAGCAGCAAAGGGGGTACAGGGGGCAACACTGAAGCTTTCTTT. Amino acids: CASSKGGTGGNTEAFF. This chain links TRBV5-5 with TRBJ1-1; TRBD1 aligns across 9 bases. The V gene end was trimmed by 4 bases and the J gene end by 2 bases; junction bases not matched to a gene: 9. Per germline, CDR1 SGHKS and CDR2 YYEKEE (reference sequence). The CDR3 runs 16 residues.

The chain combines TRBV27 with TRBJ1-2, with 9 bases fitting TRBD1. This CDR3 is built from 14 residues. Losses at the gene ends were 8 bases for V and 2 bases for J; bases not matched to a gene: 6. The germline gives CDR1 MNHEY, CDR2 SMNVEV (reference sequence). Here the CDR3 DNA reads TGTGCCAGCGGATACAGGGGGCGCAACTATGGCTACACCTTC. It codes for CASGYRGRNYGYTF.

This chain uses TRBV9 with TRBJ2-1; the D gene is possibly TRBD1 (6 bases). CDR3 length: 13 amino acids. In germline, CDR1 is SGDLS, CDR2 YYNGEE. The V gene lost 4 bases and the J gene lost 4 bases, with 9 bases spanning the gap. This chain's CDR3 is CASSLGQYNEQFF. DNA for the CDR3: TGTGCCAGCAGCTTGGGACAATACAATGAGCAGTTCTTC.

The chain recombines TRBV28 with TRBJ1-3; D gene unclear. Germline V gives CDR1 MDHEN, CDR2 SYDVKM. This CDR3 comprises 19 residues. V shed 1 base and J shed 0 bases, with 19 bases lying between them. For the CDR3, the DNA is TGTGCCAGCAGTTTATTAGCGGGTCCCATCCTCTCCTCTGGAAACACCATATATTTT. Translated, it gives CASSLLAGPILSSGNTIYF.

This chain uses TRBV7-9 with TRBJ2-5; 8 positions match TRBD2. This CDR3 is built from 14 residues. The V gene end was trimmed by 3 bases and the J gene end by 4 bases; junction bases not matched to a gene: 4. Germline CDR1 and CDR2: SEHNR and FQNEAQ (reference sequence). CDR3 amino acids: CASSFSGGIETQYF. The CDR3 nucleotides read TGTGCCAGCAGCTTCTCGGGAGGGATAGAGACCCAGTACTTC.

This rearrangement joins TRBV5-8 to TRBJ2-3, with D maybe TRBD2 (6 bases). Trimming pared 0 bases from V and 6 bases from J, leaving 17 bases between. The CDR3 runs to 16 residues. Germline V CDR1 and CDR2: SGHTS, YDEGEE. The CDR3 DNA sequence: TGTGCCAGCAGCTTGGACGGGACTCCCGTGGGGGATACGCAGTATTTT. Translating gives CASSLDGTPVGDTQYF.

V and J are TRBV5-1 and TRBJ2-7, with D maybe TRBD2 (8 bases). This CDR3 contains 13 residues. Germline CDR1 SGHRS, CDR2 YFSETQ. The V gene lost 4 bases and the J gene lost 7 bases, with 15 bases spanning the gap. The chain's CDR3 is CASSRDSGGEQYF. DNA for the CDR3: TGCGCCAGCAGCCGGGACAGCGGGGGAGAGCAGTACTTC.

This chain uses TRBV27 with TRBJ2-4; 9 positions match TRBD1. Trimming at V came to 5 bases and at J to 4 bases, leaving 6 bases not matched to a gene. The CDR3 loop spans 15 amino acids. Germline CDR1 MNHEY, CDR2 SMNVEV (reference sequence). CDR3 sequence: CASSLRQGGKNIQYF. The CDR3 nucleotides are TGTGCCAGCAGTCTCAGACAGGGGGGGAAAAACATTCAGTACTTC.

The CDR3: CASSPELGQLSNEAFF. The CDR3 DNA is TGTGCCAGCAGCCCCGAGCTGGGACAGCTCTCTAATGAAGCTTTCTTT. V and J are TRBV4-2 and TRBJ1-1, with 7 bases lining up with TRBD1. The CDR3 consists of 16 residues. V was pared by 4 bases and J by 7 bases, with 15 bases of the junction left unmatched. CDR1 is LGHNA, CDR2 YNFKEQ, per germline.

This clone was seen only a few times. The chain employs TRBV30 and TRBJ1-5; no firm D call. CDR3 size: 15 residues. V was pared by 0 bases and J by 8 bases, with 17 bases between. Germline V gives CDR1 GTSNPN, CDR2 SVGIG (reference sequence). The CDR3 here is CAWSVPRGSGEPQHF. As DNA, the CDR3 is TGTGCCTGGAGTGTACCCCGGGGATCCGGGGAGCCCCAGCATTTT.

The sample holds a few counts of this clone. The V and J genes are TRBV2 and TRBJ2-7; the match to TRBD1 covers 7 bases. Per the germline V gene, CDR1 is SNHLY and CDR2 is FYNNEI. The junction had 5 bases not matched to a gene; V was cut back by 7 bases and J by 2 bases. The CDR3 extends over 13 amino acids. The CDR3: CASNRQGPYEQYF. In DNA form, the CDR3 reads TGTGCCAGCAACCGACAGGGTCCCTACGAGCAGTACTTC.

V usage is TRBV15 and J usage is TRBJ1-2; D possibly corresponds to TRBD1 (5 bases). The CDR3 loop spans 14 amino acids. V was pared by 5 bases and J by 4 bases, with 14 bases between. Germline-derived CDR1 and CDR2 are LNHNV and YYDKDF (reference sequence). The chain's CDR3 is CATSYLDTGYGYTF. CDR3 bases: TGTGCCACCAGCTATTTGGACACAGGCTATGGCTACACCTTC.

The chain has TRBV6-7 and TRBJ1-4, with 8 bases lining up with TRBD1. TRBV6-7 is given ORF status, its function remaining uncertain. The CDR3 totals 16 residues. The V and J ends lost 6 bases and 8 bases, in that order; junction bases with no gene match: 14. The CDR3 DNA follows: TGTGCCAGCAGCCCACCGACAGGGGTGCCCCCCGAAAAACTGTTTTTT. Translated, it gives CASSPPTGVPPEKLFF.

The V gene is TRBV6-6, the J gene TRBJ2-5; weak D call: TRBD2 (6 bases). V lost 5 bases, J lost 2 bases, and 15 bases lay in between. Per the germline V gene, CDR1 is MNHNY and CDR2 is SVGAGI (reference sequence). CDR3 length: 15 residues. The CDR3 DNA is TGTGCCAGCAGTCACGGGGCGGGGTGGCAAGAGACCCAGTACTTC. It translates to CASSHGAGWQETQYF.

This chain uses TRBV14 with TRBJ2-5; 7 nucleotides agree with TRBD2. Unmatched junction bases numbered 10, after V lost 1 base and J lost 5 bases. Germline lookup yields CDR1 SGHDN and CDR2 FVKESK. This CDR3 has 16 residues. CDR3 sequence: CASSQGQLARGETQYF. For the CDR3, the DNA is TGTGCCAGCAGCCAAGGCCAACTAGCGAGAGGGGAGACCCAGTACTTC.

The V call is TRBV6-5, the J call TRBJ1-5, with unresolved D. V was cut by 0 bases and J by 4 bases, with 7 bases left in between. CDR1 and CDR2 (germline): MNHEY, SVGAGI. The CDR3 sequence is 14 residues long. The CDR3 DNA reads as TGTGCCAGCAGTTACTCGGTCGGGAATCAGCCCCAGCATTTT. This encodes CASSYSVGNQPQHF.

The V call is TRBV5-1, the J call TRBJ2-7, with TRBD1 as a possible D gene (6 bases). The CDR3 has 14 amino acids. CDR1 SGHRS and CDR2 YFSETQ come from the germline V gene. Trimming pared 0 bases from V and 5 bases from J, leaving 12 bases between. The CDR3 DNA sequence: TGCGCCAGCAGCTTGGGACAGGTCGAGGACGAGCAGTACTTC. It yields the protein CASSLGQVEDEQYF.

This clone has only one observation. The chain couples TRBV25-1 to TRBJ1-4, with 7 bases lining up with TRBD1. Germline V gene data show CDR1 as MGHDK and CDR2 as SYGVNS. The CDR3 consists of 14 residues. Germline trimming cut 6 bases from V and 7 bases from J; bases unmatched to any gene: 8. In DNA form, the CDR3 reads TGTGCCAGCAGGAGGGACAGTTTGGGTGAAAAACTGTTTTTT. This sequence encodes CASRRDSLGEKLFF. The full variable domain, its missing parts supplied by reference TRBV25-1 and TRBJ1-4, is EADIYQTPRYLVIGTGKKITLECSQTMGHDKMYWYQQDPGMELHLIHYSYGVNSTEKGDLSSESTVSRIRTEHFPLTLESARPSHTSQYLCASRRDSLGEKLFFGSGTQLSVL.